Detailed here is one T cell receptor beta chain. Its antigen is still unknown. This sample was taken from a study of T-cell memory formation after mild COVID-19. Whole-study context: TCR clusters were largely donor specific.

Trimming cost V 3 bases and J 6 bases; bases outside gene matches: 7. The CDR3 covers 13 residues. The germline V gene encodes CDR1 GTSNPN and CDR2 SVGIG (reference sequence). Study-wide points: Clonal second-wave expansions that peaked on day 37 had unconfirmed SARS-CoV-2 specificity. In pre-infection memory, a portion of responding clones appeared, which suggested that cross-reactive memory joined.

5'RACE primed at constant segments yielded TCR alpha and TCR beta cDNA libraries bearing sample barcodes and UMIs. TCRdb recomputed calls from the 5' RACE reads with MiXCR, one row per CDR3 protein. The sample has under 650,000 distinct CDR3 sequences; 18% are singletons. The sequenced sample consisted of PBMCs or a T cell subset sorted from them (not recorded which). The origin of this receptor is an adult woman who had mild COVID-19 (a few samples of this study predate the infection). Cell type and time point are not known. The chain carries TRBV30 and TRBJ1-2; TRBD1 matches at 7 bases. The CDR3 reads CAWRVTGANGYTF. The DNA for the CDR3 is TGTGCCTGGAGGGTAACAGGGGCGAATGGCTACACCTTC.